These 13 T cell receptor beta chains were sequenced from one sample in a study of blood T cell repertoires in COVID-19. Clones were read by immunoSEQ multiplex PCR, and TCRdb kept only the in-frame ones, dropping some. In the table there are about 34,000 clones, more than 70% of which are singletons. The sample was peripheral blood. The receptors come from a human donor with active COVID-19. The donor label of this sample is uncertain.

The chain couples TRBV18 to TRBJ1-1; D is possibly TRBD1 (5 bases). CDR1 and CDR2 (germline): KGHSH, LQKENI. The V end was cut by 2 bases, the J end by 0 bases, with 10 bases between. This CDR3 has 15 residues. CDR3: CASSPSGHLNTEAFF. Here the CDR3 DNA reads TGTGCCAGCTCACCAAGTGGACACTTGAACACTGAAGCTTTCTTT.

V usage is TRBV6-2 or TRBV6-3 and J usage is TRBJ2-7; D remains ambiguous. This CDR3 region has 11 residues. V lost 6 bases to trimming and J lost 3 bases, with 6 bases between them. Germline lookup yields CDR1 MNHEY and CDR2 SVGEGT. The CDR3 bases are TGTGCCAGCAGCTTAAACTACGAGCAGTACTTC. Translating gives CASSLNYEQYF.

The chain employs TRBV19 and TRBJ2-2, with D perhaps matching TRBD2 (6 bases). Trimming took 6 bases from V and 3 from J, leaving 14 bases between them. This CDR3 is 15 amino acids long. Germline V lookup: CDR1 LNHDA, CDR2 SQIVND (reference sequence). The CDR3 DNA reads TGTGCCAGTAGAGACGGGGGTGGGGACACCGGGGAGCTGTTTTTT. Translation gives CASRDGGGDTGELFF. Full variable domain (rest looked up from reference TRBV19 and TRBJ2-2): DGGITQSPKYLFRKEGQNVTLSCEQNLNHDAMYWYRQDPGQGLRLIYYSQIVNDFQKGDIAEGYSVSREKKESFPLTVTSAQKNPTAFYLCASRDGGGDTGELFFGEGSRLTVL.

This rearrangement joins TRBV7-6 to TRBJ2-6; tentatively, D is TRBD1 (6 bases). This CDR3 has 15 residues. V lost 5 bases and J 4 bases, leaving 12 bases between the germline ends. The V gene's germline CDR1 is SGHVS and CDR2 FNYEAQ. CDR3 region: CASSIRGSGANVLTF. In DNA form, the CDR3 reads TGTGCCAGCAGCATCAGGGGTAGCGGGGCCAACGTCCTGACTTTC.

J is TRBJ2-5 and V is TRBV7-9, with 14 bases fitting TRBD2. This CDR3 region has 18 residues. Germline assignment: CDR1 SEHNR and CDR2 FQNEAQ (reference sequence). Losses at the gene ends were 2 bases for V and 2 bases for J; bases not matched to a gene: 7. The CDR3 DNA sequence: TGTGCCAGCAGCTTACTGACTAGCGGGGGGGCGAGGCAAGAGACCCAGTACTTC. Amino acid sequence: CASSLLTSGGARQETQYF.

The chain carries TRBV10-3 and TRBJ2-7; TRBD1 aligns across 8 bases. CDR3 length equals 15 residues. The trim removed 4 bases at V and 3 bases at J, leaving 8 bases unmatched. CDR1 ENHRY and CDR2 SYGVKD come from the germline V gene. As DNA, the CDR3 is TGTGCCATCAGTGGGGGTAGGGACAGGAACTACGAGCAGTACTTC. Its translation is CAISGGRDRNYEQYF.

V usage is TRBV5-4 and J usage is TRBJ1-6; D remains ambiguous. The CDR3 consists of 14 residues. Trimming left V 0 bases short and J 8 bases short, with 9 bases between. CDR1 SGHNT and CDR2 YYREEE come from the germline V gene (reference sequence). The CDR3 spells CASSLGQSYSPLHF. In DNA, the CDR3 is TGTGCCAGCAGCTTGGGGCAGTCTTATTCACCCCTCCACTTT.

The chain combines TRBV7-9 with TRBJ2-1, with TRBD2 as a possible D gene (6 bases). The length of the CDR3 is 15 residues. Germline V gene data show CDR1 as SEHNR and CDR2 as FQNEAQ (reference sequence). V lost 1 base to trimming and J lost 3 bases, with 10 bases between them. CDR3 sequence reads: CASSLVRGRYNEQFF. The CDR3 DNA is TGTGCCAGCAGCTTAGTGCGGGGTCGCTACAATGAGCAGTTCTTC.

V gene TRBV3-1 (or the pseudogene TRBV3-2) combines with J gene TRBJ1-2, with 9 bases aligning to TRBD1. The V gene's germline CDR1 is LGHDT and CDR2 YNNKEL (reference sequence). V shed 0 bases, J shed 4 bases, and the junction held 9 bases outside the gene matches. This CDR3 region has 17 residues. CDR3 coding DNA: TGTGCCAGCAGCCAAGATTATAGGGACAGGGTTGGCTATGGCTACACCTTC. Its translation is CASSQDYRDRVGYGYTF.

This chain uses TRBV27 with TRBJ2-5, with 10 positions matching TRBD1. V lost 0 bases to trimming and J lost 5 bases; unmatched junction nucleotides: 3. Germline assignment: CDR1 MNHEY and CDR2 SMNVEV (reference sequence). The CDR3 is 15 residues long. The CDR3 spells CASSLSWGQGETQYF. The CDR3 DNA follows: TGTGCCAGCAGTTTATCGTGGGGACAGGGGGAGACCCAGTACTTC.

This chain links TRBV19 with TRBJ2-7; D not certain. The CDR3 totals 14 residues. Trimming cost V 3 bases and J 0 bases, with 9 bases left between them. The germline gives CDR1 LNHDA, CDR2 SQIVND (reference sequence). CDR3: CASSIHYTSYEQYF. The CDR3 region has the DNA TGTGCCAGTAGTATCCACTACACCTCCTACGAGCAGTACTTC. The full variable domain, in which reference TRBV19 and TRBJ2-7 provide the parts outside the CDR3, is DGGITQSPKYLFRKEGQNVTLSCEQNLNHDAMYWYRQDPGQGLRLIYYSQIVNDFQKGDIAEGYSVSREKKESFPLTVTSAQKNPTAFYLCASSIHYTSYEQYFGPGTRLTVT.

This clone has just a few counts. CDR3 loop: CASSGTGTRQETQYF. The CDR3 DNA reads as TGCGCCAGCAGCGGAACCGGGACTAGGCAAGAGACCCAGTACTTC. This chain uses TRBV5-1 with TRBJ2-5; TRBD2 agrees at 8 bases. With 4 bases clipped from V and 2 bases from J, the junction kept 7 bases outside the gene matches. The CDR3 has 15 amino acids. CDR1 and CDR2 from the germline V gene are SGHRS and YFSETQ. Drawing the rest from reference TRBV5-1 and TRBJ2-5, the complete variable domain is KAGVTQTPRYLIKTRGQQVTLSCSPISGHRSVSWYQQTPGQGLQFLFEYFSETQRNKGNFPGRFSGRQFSNSRSEMNVSTLELGDSALYLCASSGTGTRQETQYFGPGTRLLVL.

The chain is built from TRBV5-1 and TRBJ2-7; maybe TRBD1 (6 bases). CDR1 is SGHRS and CDR2 is YFSETQ in the germline V gene. This CDR3 region has 16 residues. V was shortened by 0 bases and J by 1 base, with 14 bases between the two germline ends. CDR3: CASSLGSGDGSYEQYF. The CDR3 nucleotides are TGCGCCAGCAGCTTGGGGTCAGGGGATGGGTCCTACGAGCAGTACTTC.